This T cell receptor (beta chain) was recorded in a study of T-cell memory formation after mild COVID-19. V lost 6 bases to trimming and J lost 1 base, with 12 bases between them. The germline gives CDR1 LNHDA, CDR2 SQIVND (reference sequence). This CDR3 comprises 14 residues. TCRdb independently ran MiXCR on the 5' RACE reads; one entry per CDR3 protein. The repertoire holds around 400,000 distinct CDR3 sequences, 20% to 25% seen once, with around 8.1% in the top ten. This receptor was obtained from an adult woman who had mild COVID-19 (a few samples of this study predate the infection). Cell type and time point are not known. What was sequenced was PBMCs or a T cell subset sorted from them (not recorded which). This chain links TRBV19 with TRBJ1-1; maybe TRBD1 (6 bases). CDR3 in DNA: TGTGCCAGTAGGCGGGGACACCAGAACACTGAAGCTTTCTTT. Its protein is CASRRGHQNTEAFF. The whole variable domain, remainder taken from reference TRBV19 and TRBJ1-1, is DGGITQSPKYLFRKEGQNVTLSCEQNLNHDAMYWYRQDPGQGLRLIYYSQIVNDFQKGDIAEGYSVSREKKESFPLTVTSAQKNPTAFYLCASRRGHQNTEAFFGQGTRLTVV.